This T cell receptor beta chain was identified in a study of regulatory T cells in long-lasting Graves disease. Study-level findings and limits: There was favoring of TRBV28, TRBJ1-2 and TRBJ2-5 in persistent disease. The analysis examined peripheral blood only and excluded thyroid tissue.

Trimming removed 6 bases from V and 0 bases from J, with 11 bases in between. The CDR3 sequence is 14 residues long. For TCR beta, libraries came from iRepertoire HTBI primers and Arm-PCR of CDR3 regions. Per the study methods: Throughout the samples, researchers identified some 62 TRBV and some 13 TRBJ segments. TCRdb passed the multiplex PCR reads through MiXCR, listing each CDR3 protein once. These V and J calls originate from TCRdb's pipeline instead of the authors' own analysis. The repertoire holds over 350,000 distinct CDR3 sequences, with about a fifth as singletons. The time point denotes: persistent/refractory GD, antithyroid drugs over 5 years with positive TRAb. There was RNA extracted from PBMCs, and the TCR library was made from it. The collection involved drawing around 8.5 milliliters of peripheral blood into EDTA tubes. This clonotype has ten or more counts. Its antigen is still unknown.

The input for sequencing was peripheral blood mononuclear cells (PBMCs), taken when the disease was refractory, from a patient treated with antithyroid drugs. This sequence joins TRBV12-3 or TRBV12-4 and TRBJ1-1, with D possibly TRBD1 on 6 matching bases. This receptor was taken from a female donor with Graves disease. The CDR3 sequence: CASSLGALNTEAFF. As DNA, the CDR3 is TGTGCCAGCAGCTTGGGGGCTTTGAACACTGAAGCTTTCTTT.